The entry below describes one T cell receptor beta chain. The antigen remains unidentified. The PCR contained 60 Vbeta and 13 Jbeta primers. Method: immunoSEQ multiplex PCR; TCRdb's copy keeps in-frame clones and lacks some. The sample includes approximately 95,000 clones, nearly 80% of them seen just once. These data originate in a study of cytomegalovirus exposure and HLA in healthy donors. Study conclusions and caveats: In most subjects, TCR beta sequences reportedly gave accurate predictions of HLA-A and HLA-B alleles.

The CDR3 is made up of 18 amino acids. V was shortened by 6 bases and J by 1 base, with 24 bases between the two germline ends. This TCR was recovered from a woman in her thirties or forties in good health and CMV-seropositive. Source material: PBMCs. The chain combines TRBV23-1 with TRBJ1-1; D might be TRBD1 (6 bases). TRBV23-1 is an open reading frame whose function is uncertain. The DNA for the CDR3 is TGCGCCAGCAGCCGTACTCCCCTTGCAGGGGCTGGGAACACTGAAGCTTTCTTT. Its protein product is CASSRTPLAGAGNTEAFF.